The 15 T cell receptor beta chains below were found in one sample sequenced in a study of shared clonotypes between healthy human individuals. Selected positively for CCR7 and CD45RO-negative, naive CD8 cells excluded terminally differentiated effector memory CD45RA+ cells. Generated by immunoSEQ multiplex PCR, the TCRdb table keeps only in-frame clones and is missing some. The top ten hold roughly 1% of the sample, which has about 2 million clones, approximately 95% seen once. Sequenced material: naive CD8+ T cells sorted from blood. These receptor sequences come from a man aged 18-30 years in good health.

The DNA for the CDR3 is TGTGCCAGCAGCTTACCCGGGACAGGCTTTTACGAGCAGTACTTC. Residues: CASSLPGTGFYEQYF. The rearrangement joins TRBV7-2 to TRBJ2-7, with 8 bases fitting TRBD1. V shed 2 bases and J 4 bases; nucleotides not matched to a gene: 7. This CDR3 region has 15 residues. The germline V gene has CDR1 SGHTA and CDR2 FQGNSA.

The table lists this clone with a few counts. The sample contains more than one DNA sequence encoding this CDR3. Written as DNA, the CDR3 is TGTGCCAGCAGTTACGGGACTAGCGGGAGCTACGAGCAGTACTTC. Its translation: CASSYGTSGSYEQYF. This rearrangement joins TRBV6-5 to TRBJ2-7, with 14 bases aligning to TRBD2. The length of the CDR3 is 15 residues. The V segment lost 2 bases and the J segment 3 bases; nucleotides outside the gene matches: 0. Germline V lookup: CDR1 MNHEY, CDR2 SVGAGI.

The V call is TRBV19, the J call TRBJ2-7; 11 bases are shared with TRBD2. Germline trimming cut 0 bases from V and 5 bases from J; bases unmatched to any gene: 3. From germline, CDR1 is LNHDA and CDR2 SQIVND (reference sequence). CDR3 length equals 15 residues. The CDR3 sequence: CASSIDGTSGDEQYF. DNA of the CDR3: TGTGCCAGTAGTATAGACGGGACTAGCGGCGACGAGCAGTACTTC.

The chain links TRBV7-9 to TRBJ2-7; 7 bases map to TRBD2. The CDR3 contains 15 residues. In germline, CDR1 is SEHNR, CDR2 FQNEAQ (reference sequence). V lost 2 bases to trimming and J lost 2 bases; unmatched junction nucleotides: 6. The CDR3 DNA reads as TGTGCCAGCAGCTTAAGCGGTAGCGGGCCCTACGAGCAGTACTTC. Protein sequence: CASSLSGSGPYEQYF.

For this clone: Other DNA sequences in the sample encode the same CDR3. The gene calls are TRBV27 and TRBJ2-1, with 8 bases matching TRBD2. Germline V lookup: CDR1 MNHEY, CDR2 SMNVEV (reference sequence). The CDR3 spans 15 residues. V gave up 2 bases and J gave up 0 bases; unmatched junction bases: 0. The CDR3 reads CASSLSGSSYNEQFF. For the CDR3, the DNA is TGTGCCAGCAGTTTAAGCGGGAGCTCCTACAATGAGCAGTTCTTC.

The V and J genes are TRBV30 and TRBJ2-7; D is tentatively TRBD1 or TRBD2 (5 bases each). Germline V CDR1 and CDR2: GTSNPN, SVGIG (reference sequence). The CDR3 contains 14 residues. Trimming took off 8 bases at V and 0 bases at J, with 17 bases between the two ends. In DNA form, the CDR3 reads TGTGCCACAGAGAGGGGCCAAAACTCCTACGAGCAGTACTTC. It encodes CATERGQNSYEQYF.

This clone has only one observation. CDR3 DNA sequence: TGTGCCAGCAGGGAGGGCGGGGCGATCACTGAAGCTTTCTTT. Residues: CASREGGAITEAFF. The chain has TRBV6-5 and TRBJ1-1; weak D call: TRBD1 (5 bases). Trimming left V 6 bases short and J 4 bases short, with 15 bases between. This CDR3 has 14 residues. Germline CDR1 is MNHEY and CDR2 is SVGAGI.

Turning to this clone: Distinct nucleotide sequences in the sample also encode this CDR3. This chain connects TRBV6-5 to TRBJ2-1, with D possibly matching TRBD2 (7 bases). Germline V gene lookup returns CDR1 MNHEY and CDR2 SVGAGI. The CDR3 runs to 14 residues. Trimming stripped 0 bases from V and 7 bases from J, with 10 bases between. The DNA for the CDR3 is TGTGCCAGCAGTTACTCGGGAGGGGGAAATGAGCAGTTCTTC. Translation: CASSYSGGGNEQFF.

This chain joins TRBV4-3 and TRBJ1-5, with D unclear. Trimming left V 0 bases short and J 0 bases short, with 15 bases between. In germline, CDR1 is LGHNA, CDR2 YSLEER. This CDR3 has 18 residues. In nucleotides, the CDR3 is TGCGCCAGCAGCCAAGATCGGGAGCAGGTCGGTAGCAATCAGCCCCAGCATTTT. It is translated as CASSQDREQVGSNQPQHF.

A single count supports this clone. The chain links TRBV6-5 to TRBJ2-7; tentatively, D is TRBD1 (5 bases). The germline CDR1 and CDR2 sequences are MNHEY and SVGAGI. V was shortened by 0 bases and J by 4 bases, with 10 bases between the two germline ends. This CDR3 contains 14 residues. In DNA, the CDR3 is TGTGCCAGCAGTTACTCGAATCCAGGGTACGAGCAGTACTTC. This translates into CASSYSNPGYEQYF.

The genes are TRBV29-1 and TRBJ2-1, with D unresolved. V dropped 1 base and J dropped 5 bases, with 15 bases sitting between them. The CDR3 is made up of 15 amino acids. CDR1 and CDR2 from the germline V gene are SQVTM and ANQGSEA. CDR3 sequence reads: CSVEVRLTGNNEQFF. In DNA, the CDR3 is TGCAGCGTTGAAGTCCGCCTTACGGGTAACAATGAGCAGTTCTTC.

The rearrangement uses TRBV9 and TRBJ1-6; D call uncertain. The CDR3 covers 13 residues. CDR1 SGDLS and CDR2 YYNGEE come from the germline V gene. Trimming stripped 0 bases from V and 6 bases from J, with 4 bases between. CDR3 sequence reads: CASSVDFNSPLHF. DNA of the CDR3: TGTGCCAGCAGCGTAGATTTTAATTCACCCCTCCACTTT.

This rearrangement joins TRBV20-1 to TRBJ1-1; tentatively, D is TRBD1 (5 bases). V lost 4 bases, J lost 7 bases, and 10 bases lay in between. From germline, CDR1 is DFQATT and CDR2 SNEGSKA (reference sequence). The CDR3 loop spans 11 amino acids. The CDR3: CSATDSFEAFF. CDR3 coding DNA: TGCAGTGCTACTGACAGCTTTGAAGCTTTCTTT.

DNA of the CDR3: TGTGCCAGCAGAGACACCGGGACAGGGGCCTACGAGCAGTACTTC. It yields the protein CASRDTGTGAYEQYF. The chain couples TRBV11-2 to TRBJ2-7; 10 bases fit TRBD1. CDR1 SGHAT and CDR2 FQNNGV come from the germline V gene. The CDR3 sequence is 15 residues long. After removal of 6 bases from V and 2 bases from J, the junction contained 7 bases not matched to a gene.

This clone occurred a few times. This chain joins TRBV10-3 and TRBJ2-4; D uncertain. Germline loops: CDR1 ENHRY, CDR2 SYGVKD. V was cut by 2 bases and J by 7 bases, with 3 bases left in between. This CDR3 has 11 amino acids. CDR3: CAISEGNIQYF. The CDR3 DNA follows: TGTGCCATCAGTGAGGGGAACATTCAGTACTTC.